The 6 T cell receptor beta chains given below trace back to one sample, sequenced in a study of blood T cells in healthy people across ages. A second PCR, run for about 7 to 11 cycles, used a sample-barcoded 5' primer plus a J-beta primer mix. TCRdb re-derived calls from the 5' RACE reads in MiXCR, one entry per CDR3 protein. The table records some 1.7 million distinct CDR3 sequences, roughly 28% of them present only once. Input material: blood. The receptors were gathered from a woman under 40 in good health.

This clonotype has a count of ten or more. The chain is built from TRBV7-9 and TRBJ2-3; tentatively, D is TRBD1 (5 bases). Germline loops: CDR1 SEHNR, CDR2 FQNEAQ (reference sequence). V was clipped by 5 bases and J by 6 bases, with 12 bases between them. The CDR3 consists of 13 residues. DNA for the CDR3: TGTGCCAGCAGCCCAAAGGCAGGGGATACGCAGTATTTT. Amino acids: CASSPKAGDTQYF.

The chain is built from TRBV12-5 and TRBJ2-3; D remains unclear. This CDR3 contains 13 residues. Between the trimmed V and J ends, which lost 5 bases and 0 bases, there was a span of 6 bases. In germline, CDR1 is LGHNT, CDR2 FRNRAP. Here the CDR3 reads CASGESSTDTQYF. The CDR3 DNA follows: TGTGCTAGTGGTGAGTCTAGCACAGATACGCAGTATTTT.

This chain links TRBV12-3 or TRBV12-4 with TRBJ1-2, with D possibly matching TRBD1 (6 bases). The CDR3 totals 15 residues. The V and J ends lost 6 bases and 3 bases respectively, with 17 bases between them. The CDR3, as DNA: TGTGCCAGCAGCGATTACAGGGATAAGGACTATGGCTACACCTTC. Residues: CASSDYRDKDYGYTF.

The chain recombines TRBV20-1 with TRBJ2-3; TRBD2 matches at 11 bases. This CDR3 has 17 residues. Losses at the gene ends were 3 bases for V and 4 bases for J; bases not matched to a gene: 12. Germline lookup yields CDR1 DFQATT and CDR2 SNEGSKA (reference sequence). In nucleotides, the CDR3 is TGCAGTGCTAGTAGGGCTAGCGGGGGGCATACCCCAGATACGCAGTATTTT. Encoded protein: CSASRASGGHTPDTQYF.

The chain carries TRBV29-1 and TRBJ2-4; TRBD2 matches 9 bases. Germline CDR1 and CDR2: SQVTM and ANQGSEA. The J segment lost 6 bases and the V segment lost 3 bases, leaving 9 bases of the junction unmatched. The CDR3 consists of 15 residues. CDR3 in amino acids: CSVDDSGGRRNIQYF. The CDR3, as DNA: TGCAGCGTTGACGATAGCGGGGGCCGTAGAAACATTCAGTACTTC.

The V gene is TRBV7-9, the J gene TRBJ1-2, with D perhaps matching TRBD1 (6 bases). This CDR3 is 18 amino acids long. V was clipped by 5 bases and J by 4 bases, with 26 bases between them. Germline CDR1 reads SEHNR; CDR2 reads FQNEAQ (reference sequence). CDR3 in DNA: TGTGCCAGCAGCCCACGCGAAGCGCTCACAGGGACCACCTATGGCTACACCTTC. It encodes CASSPREALTGTTYGYTF.